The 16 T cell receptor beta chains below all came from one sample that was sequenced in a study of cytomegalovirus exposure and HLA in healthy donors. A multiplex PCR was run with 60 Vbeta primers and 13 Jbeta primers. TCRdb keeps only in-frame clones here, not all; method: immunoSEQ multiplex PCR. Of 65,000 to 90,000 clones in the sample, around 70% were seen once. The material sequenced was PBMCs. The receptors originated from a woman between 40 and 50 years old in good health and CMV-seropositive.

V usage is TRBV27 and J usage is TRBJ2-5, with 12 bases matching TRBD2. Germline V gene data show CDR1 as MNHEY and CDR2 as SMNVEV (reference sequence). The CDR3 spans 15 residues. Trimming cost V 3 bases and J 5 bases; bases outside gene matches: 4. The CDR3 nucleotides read TGTGCCAGCAGTTTTGGACTAGCGGGAATGGAGACCCAGTACTTC. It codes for CASSFGLAGMETQYF.

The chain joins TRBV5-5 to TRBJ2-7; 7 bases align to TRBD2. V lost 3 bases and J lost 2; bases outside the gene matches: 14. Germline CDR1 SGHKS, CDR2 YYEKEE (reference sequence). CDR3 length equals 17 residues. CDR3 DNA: TGTGCCAGCAGCTCAATAAAGTCCCGGGACTACCCCTACGAGCAGTACTTC. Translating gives CASSSIKSRDYPYEQYF.

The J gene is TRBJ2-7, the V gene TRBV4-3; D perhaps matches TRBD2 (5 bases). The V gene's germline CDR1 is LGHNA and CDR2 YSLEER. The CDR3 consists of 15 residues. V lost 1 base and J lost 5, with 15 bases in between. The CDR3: CASSQAFGRGDEQYF. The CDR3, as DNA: TGCGCCAGCAGCCAAGCCTTCGGCCGGGGAGACGAGCAGTACTTC.

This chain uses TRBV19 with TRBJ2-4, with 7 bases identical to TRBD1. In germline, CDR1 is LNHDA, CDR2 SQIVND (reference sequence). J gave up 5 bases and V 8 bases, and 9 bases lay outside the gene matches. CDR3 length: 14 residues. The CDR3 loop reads CASCLRQGENIQYF. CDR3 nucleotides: TGTGCCAGTTGCCTGCGACAGGGTGAAAACATTCAGTACTTC. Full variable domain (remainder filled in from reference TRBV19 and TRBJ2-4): DGGITQSPKYLFRKEGQNVTLSCEQNLNHDAMYWYRQDPGQGLRLIYYSQIVNDFQKGDIAEGYSVSREKKESFPLTVTSAQKNPTAFYLCASCLRQGENIQYFGAGTRLSVL.

The CDR3 reads CASKEGEETQHF. The CDR3 bases are TGTGCCAGCAAGGAAGGGGAAGAGACCCAGCATTTT. The chain combines TRBV6-6 with TRBJ1-5, with D perhaps TRBD1 (5 bases). The CDR3 has 12 amino acids. Trimming took 7 bases from V and 11 from J, leaving 15 bases between them. Germline V lookup: CDR1 MNHNY, CDR2 SVGAGI (reference sequence).

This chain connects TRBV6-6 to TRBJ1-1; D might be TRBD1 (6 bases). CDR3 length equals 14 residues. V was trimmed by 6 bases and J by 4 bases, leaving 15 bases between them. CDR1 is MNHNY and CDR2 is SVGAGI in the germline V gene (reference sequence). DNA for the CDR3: TGTGCCAGCAGCCCCAAGGGGGGGTCCACTGAAGCTTTCTTT. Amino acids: CASSPKGGSTEAFF.

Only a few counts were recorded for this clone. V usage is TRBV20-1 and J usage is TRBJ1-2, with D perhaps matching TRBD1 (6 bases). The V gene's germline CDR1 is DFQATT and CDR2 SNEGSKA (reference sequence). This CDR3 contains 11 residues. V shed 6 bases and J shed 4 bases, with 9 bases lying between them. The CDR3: CSAARGYGYTF. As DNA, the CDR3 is TGCAGTGCAGCCAGGGGCTATGGCTACACCTTC.

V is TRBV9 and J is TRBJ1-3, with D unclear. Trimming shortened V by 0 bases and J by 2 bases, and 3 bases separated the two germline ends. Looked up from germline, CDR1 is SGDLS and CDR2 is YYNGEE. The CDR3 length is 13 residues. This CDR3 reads CASSVAPGNTIYF. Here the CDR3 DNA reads TGTGCCAGCAGCGTAGCTCCTGGAAACACCATATATTTT.

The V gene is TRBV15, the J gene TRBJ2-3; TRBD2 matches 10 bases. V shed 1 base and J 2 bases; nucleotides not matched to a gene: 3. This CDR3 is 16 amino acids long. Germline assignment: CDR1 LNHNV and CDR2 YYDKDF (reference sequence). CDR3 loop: CATSRGTSGFTDTQYF. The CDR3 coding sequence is TGTGCCACCAGCAGAGGGACTAGCGGCTTCACAGATACGCAGTATTTT.

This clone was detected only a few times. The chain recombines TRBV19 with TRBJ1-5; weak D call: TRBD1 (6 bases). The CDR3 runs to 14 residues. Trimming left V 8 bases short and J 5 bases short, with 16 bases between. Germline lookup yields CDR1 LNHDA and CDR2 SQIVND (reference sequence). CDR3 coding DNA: TGTGCCAGTCGACGGGACAAACGCTATCAGCCCCAGCATTTT. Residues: CASRRDKRYQPQHF.

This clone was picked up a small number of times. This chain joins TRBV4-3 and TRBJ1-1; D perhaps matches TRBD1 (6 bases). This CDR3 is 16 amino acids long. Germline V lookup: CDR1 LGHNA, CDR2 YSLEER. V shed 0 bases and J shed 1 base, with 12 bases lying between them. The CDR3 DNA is TGCGCCAGCAGCCAAGATTTCAGGGGTTGGAACACTGAAGCTTTCTTT. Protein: CASSQDFRGWNTEAFF.

The CDR3 DNA reads as TGTGCCAGCAGTGATCGGGGACTAGTCAGGGAGCAGTTCTTC. Its protein product is CASSDRGLVREQFF. This rearrangement joins TRBV25-1 to TRBJ2-1, with 8 positions matching TRBD2. Germline V gene data show CDR1 as MGHDK and CDR2 as SYGVNS. The CDR3 spans 14 residues. V lost 3 bases to trimming and J lost 10 bases; unmatched junction nucleotides: 8.

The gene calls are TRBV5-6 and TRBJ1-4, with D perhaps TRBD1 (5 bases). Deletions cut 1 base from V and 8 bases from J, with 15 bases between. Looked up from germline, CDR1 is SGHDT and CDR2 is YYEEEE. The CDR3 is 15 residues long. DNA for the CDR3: TGTGCCAGCAGCTTGTCCGGCAGGGTGGACGAAAAACTGTTTTTT. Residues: CASSLSGRVDEKLFF.

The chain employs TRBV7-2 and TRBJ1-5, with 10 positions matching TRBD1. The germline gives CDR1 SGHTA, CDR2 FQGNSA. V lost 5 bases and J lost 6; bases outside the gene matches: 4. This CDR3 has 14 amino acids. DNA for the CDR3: TGTGCCAGCAGCCTCCGGGACAGGGGTCAGCCCCAGCATTTT. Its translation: CASSLRDRGQPQHF. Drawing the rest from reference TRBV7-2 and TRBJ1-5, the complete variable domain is GAGVSQSPSNKVTEKGKDVELRCDPISGHTALYWYRQSLGQGLEFLIYFQGNSAPDKSGLPSDRFSAERTGGSVSTLTIQRTQQEDSAVYLCASSLRDRGQPQHFGDGTRLSIL.

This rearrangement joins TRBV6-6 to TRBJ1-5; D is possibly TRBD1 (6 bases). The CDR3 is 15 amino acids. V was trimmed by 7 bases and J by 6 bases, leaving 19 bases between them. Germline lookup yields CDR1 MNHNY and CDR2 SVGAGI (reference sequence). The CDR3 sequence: CASNTPEGGAQPQHF. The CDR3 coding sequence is TGTGCCAGCAACACCCCCGAGGGGGGGGCTCAGCCCCAGCATTTT.

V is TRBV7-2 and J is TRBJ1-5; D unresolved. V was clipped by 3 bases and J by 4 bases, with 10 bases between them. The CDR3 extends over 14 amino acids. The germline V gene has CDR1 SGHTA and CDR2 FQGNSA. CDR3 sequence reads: CASSLKRGNQPQHF. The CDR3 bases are TGTGCCAGCAGCTTGAAGCGCGGAAATCAGCCCCAGCATTTT. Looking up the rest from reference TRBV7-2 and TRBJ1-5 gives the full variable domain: GAGVSQSPSNKVTEKGKDVELRCDPISGHTALYWYRQSLGQGLEFLIYFQGNSAPDKSGLPSDRFSAERTGGSVSTLTIQRTQQEDSAVYLCASSLKRGNQPQHFGDGTRLSIL.